The next 24 T cell receptor beta chains were all read from a single sample in a study of neurological immune-mediated disorders (dated by TCRdb to 2018 to 2020). Libraries were constructed by 5' RACE. For sequencing, an Illumina HiSeq 2500 was employed. The raw public reads went through TCRdb reprocessing: fastp at Q25, MiXCR clone calling, in-frame beta chains kept. All rows with the same CDR3 protein become a single entry with the most common DNA and genes. A total of about 65,000 distinct CDR3 sequences appear in this sample, around 4% of them only once. Approximately 2.7% of the sample belongs to the ten largest clones. Sample: PBMCs. These receptors were collected from a man aged 50-60 years with multiple sclerosis.

The sample holds many counts of this clonotype. The chain employs TRBV5-1 and TRBJ1-1; D perhaps matches TRBD1 (6 bases). V was trimmed by 2 bases and J by 7 bases, leaving 15 bases between them. CDR1 and CDR2 from the germline V gene are SGHRS and YFSETQ. The CDR3 length is 14 residues. This chain's CDR3 is CASSFNSGADEAFF. Here the CDR3 DNA reads TGCGCCAGCAGCTTCAATTCAGGGGCGGATGAAGCTTTCTTT.

The sample holds many counts of this clonotype. This rearrangement joins TRBV5-1 to TRBJ1-5; D remains ambiguous. CDR3 length: 13 amino acids. Looked up from germline, CDR1 is SGHRS and CDR2 is YFSETQ. With 5 bases removed from V and 7 bases from J, the gap between germline ends came to 13 bases. The DNA for the CDR3 is TGCGCCAGCAGTATAGGGAAGAGCCAGCCCCAGCATTTT. The encoded protein is CASSIGKSQPQHF.

This clonotype was recorded many times. The rearrangement links TRBV5-5 to TRBJ1-1; D gene unclear. The CDR3 sequence is 14 residues long. Germline loops: CDR1 SGHKS, CDR2 YYEKEE (reference sequence). V lost 0 bases to trimming and J lost 1 base, with 7 bases between them. CDR3 in amino acids: CASSLDWANTEAFF. CDR3 in DNA: TGTGCCAGCAGCTTGGATTGGGCGAACACTGAAGCTTTCTTT.

V usage is TRBV3-1 and J usage is TRBJ2-3, with D possibly being TRBD2 (6 bases). The CDR3 extends over 17 amino acids. Trimming left V 4 bases short and J 4 bases short, with 21 bases between. Germline V lookup: CDR1 LGHDT, CDR2 YNNKEL (reference sequence). DNA of the CDR3: TGTGCCAGCAGCCTGGGACTTTGGGTCACAGGTCCAGATACGCAGTATTTT. Amino acid sequence: CASSLGLWVTGPDTQYF.

This clonotype has a count of ten or more. The chain employs TRBV6-2 or TRBV6-3 and TRBJ2-7; possibly TRBD1 or TRBD2 for D (5 bases each). Germline CDR1 and CDR2: MNHEY and SVGEGT. CDR3 length: 14 amino acids. Trimming removed 0 bases from V and 3 bases from J, with 9 bases in between. The CDR3, as DNA: TGTGCCAGCAGTTACTCCTGGGGGAGCTACGAGCAGTACTTC. Amino acid sequence: CASSYSWGSYEQYF.

The chain has TRBV5-1 and TRBJ2-5; D might be TRBD1 or TRBD2, each matching 5 bases. The CDR3 runs to 18 residues. Trimming took 0 bases from V and 4 from J, leaving 22 bases between them. Germline CDR1 SGHRS, CDR2 YFSETQ. The CDR3 protein is CASSLVGLGTSVPETQYF. CDR3 nucleotide sequence: TGCGCCAGCAGCTTGGTGGGATTGGGGACCTCAGTCCCAGAGACCCAGTACTTC.

The rearrangement joins TRBV6-5 to TRBJ1-1; 7 bases map to TRBD1. This CDR3 is 11 amino acids long. V shed 5 bases and J 13 bases; nucleotides not matched to a gene: 7. Per the germline V gene, CDR1 is MNHEY and CDR2 is SVGAGI. CDR3 residues: CASSDRVLVFF. CDR3 coding DNA: TGTGCCAGCAGTGACAGGGTGTTGGTTTTCTTT.

This clonotype has a handful of counts. A clone one base away is much larger, so this may be a read error. The rearrangement links TRBV20-1 to TRBJ2-3; tentatively, D is TRBD1 (6 bases). Germline V gene lookup returns CDR1 DFQATT and CDR2 SNEGSKA (reference sequence). The CDR3 contains 16 residues. V was clipped by 2 bases and J by 6 bases, with 21 bases between them. The CDR3 spells CSARPDSIMKPDTQYF. In DNA form, the CDR3 reads TGCAGTGCTAGACCGGACAGTATTATGAAACCCGATACGCAGTATTTT.

Many counts were recorded for this clonotype. V is TRBV5-1 and J is TRBJ2-3, with TRBD2 as a possible D gene (6 bases). Trimming removed 5 bases at V and 6 bases at J, with 19 bases between. CDR1 and CDR2 (germline): SGHRS, YFSETQ. The CDR3 totals 15 residues. The CDR3 nucleotides are TGCGCCAGCAGGTTGACAGTCGCCGGGGGTGATACGCAGTATTTT. Its translation is CASRLTVAGGDTQYF.

A remark on this clonotype: A much larger clone lies one base from this, so it may be a read error. This chain connects TRBV20-1 to TRBJ1-1, with TRBD1 matching over 8 bases. Per the germline V gene, CDR1 is DFQATT and CDR2 is SNEGSKA (reference sequence). Trimming at V came to 6 bases and at J to 13 bases, leaving 19 bases not matched to a gene. The CDR3 has 14 residues. CDR3 sequence: CSANETPQGGLDFF. For the CDR3, the DNA is TGCAGTGCCAACGAGACTCCACAGGGGGGTCTGGATTTCTTT.

In this sample, this clonotype turned up a few times. Possible read error: a much larger clone is one base away. The chain has TRBV11-2 and TRBJ1-2; D possibly corresponds to TRBD1 (5 bases). CDR1 is SGHAT, CDR2 FQNNGV, per germline. The CDR3 contains 13 residues. With 3 bases removed from V and 5 bases from J, the gap between germline ends came to 10 bases. The CDR3 sequence is CASSFGKGYGYTF. Written as DNA, the CDR3 is TGTGCCAGCAGCTTTGGAAAGGGGTATGGCTACACCTTC.

This clonotype was detected ten times or more. This chain joins TRBV12-3 or TRBV12-4 and TRBJ1-2, with D maybe TRBD1 (6 bases). Between the trimmed V and J ends, which lost 6 bases and 0 bases, there was a span of 14 bases. The CDR3 is 15 amino acids. The CDR3 reads CASSPGQLANYGYTF. The CDR3 region has the DNA TGTGCCAGCAGCCCTGGACAGTTAGCTAACTATGGCTACACCTTC.

This clonotype occurred many times. V gene TRBV29-1 combines with J gene TRBJ1-2, with D possibly being TRBD1 (5 bases). V lost 4 bases to trimming and J lost 4 bases, with 13 bases between them. Germline V gene lookup returns CDR1 SQVTM and CDR2 ANQGSEA. The CDR3 contains 13 residues. CDR3 bases: TGCAGCGTTGTGGAGGGGACGGCCTATGGCTACACCTTC. This sequence encodes CSVVEGTAYGYTF.

In this sample, this clonotype turned up many times. J is TRBJ2-1 and V is TRBV5-6, with D perhaps matching TRBD1 or TRBD2 (5 bases each). Germline V gene sequence: CDR1 SGHDT, CDR2 YYEEEE. Trimming took 1 base from V and 15 from J, leaving 17 bases between them. The CDR3 runs to 13 residues. CDR3 region: CASSLRREVGGFF. The CDR3 DNA reads as TGTGCCAGCAGCTTGAGAAGGGAAGTTGGGGGGTTCTTC.

This clonotype was counted ten times or more. The chain carries TRBV4-1 and TRBJ1-2; TRBD1 agrees at 10 bases. CDR1 and CDR2 from the germline V gene are MGHRA and YSYEKL. Trimming cost V 1 base and J 7 bases; bases outside gene matches: 6. The CDR3 is 15 amino acids. The CDR3 bases are TGCGCCAGCAGCCAAGTGGGACAGGGGATTCTTGGCTACACCTTC. Its protein is CASSQVGQGILGYTF.

There are a few counts of this clonotype. This may stem from a read error, because a much larger clone lies one nucleotide away. In this CDR3 the conserved last residue, phenylalanine or tryptophan, is missing, so a read error is likely. The V and J genes are TRBV10-3 and TRBJ1-1; weak D call: TRBD1 (5 bases). The CDR3 totals 14 residues. Trimming cost V 0 bases and J 0 bases, with 5 bases left between them. The germline gives CDR1 ENHRY, CDR2 SYGVKD. CDR3 region: CAISESQVNTEAFI. In DNA, the CDR3 is TGTGCCATCAGTGAGTCACAGGTGAACACTGAAGCTTTCATT.

This clonotype was seen at least ten times. The chain has TRBV7-6 and TRBJ2-3; 7 nucleotides match TRBD2. The junction had 15 bases not matched to a gene; V was cut back by 1 base and J by 8 bases. The CDR3 is 17 amino acids. Looked up from germline, CDR1 is SGHVS and CDR2 is FNYEAQ. CDR3 bases: TGTGCCAGCAGCTTAGGAAGGCGCGCGGGGTCGGGGGGTACGCAGTATTTT. It specifies CASSLGRRAGSGGTQYF.

This clonotype was found many times. Written as DNA, the CDR3 is TGCGCCAGCAGTCCTACTAGCGGGGGGGCAGAGACCCAGTACTTC. Translation gives CASSPTSGGAETQYF. The V gene is TRBV10-2, the J gene TRBJ2-5; TRBD2 agrees at 13 bases. The germline V gene has CDR1 WSHSY and CDR2 SAAADI. The CDR3 length is 15 residues. V gave up 5 bases and J gave up 4 bases; unmatched junction bases: 4.

This clonotype was counted many times. The chain combines TRBV10-3 with TRBJ2-7; D is unclear. The CDR3 loop spans 12 amino acids. V lost 3 bases and J lost 3, with 6 bases in between. CDR1 ENHRY and CDR2 SYGVKD come from the germline V gene. This CDR3 is CAISDEVYEQYV. DNA of the CDR3: TGTGCCATCAGTGATGAGGTCTACGAGCAGTACGTC.

This sequence joins TRBV7-2 and TRBJ2-3; D not resolved. Trimming left V 1 base short and J 6 bases short, with 17 bases between. The V gene's germline CDR1 is SGHTA and CDR2 FQGNSA. This CDR3 is 16 amino acids long. The DNA for the CDR3 is TGTGCCAGCAGCTTAGGCCGGCGCGCCTTCGGGGATACGCAGTATTTT. It yields the protein CASSLGRRAFGDTQYF.

This clonotype was counted many times. V usage is TRBV4-3 and J usage is TRBJ2-1, with TRBD1 identical over 7 bases. The V gene end was trimmed by 4 bases and the J gene end by 2 bases; junction bases not matched to a gene: 8. The CDR3 consists of 16 residues. Germline V gives CDR1 LGHNA, CDR2 YSLEER. CDR3 in DNA: TGCGCCAGCAGCCTTAGTTCGGGACAGCCCTACAATGAGCAGTTCTTC. Its protein product is CASSLSSGQPYNEQFF.

Ten or more counts support this clonotype. The chain links TRBV6-6 to TRBJ2-1; 10 bases fit TRBD1. V gave up 2 bases and J gave up 2 bases; unmatched junction bases: 3. Germline lookup yields CDR1 MNHNY and CDR2 SVGAGI (reference sequence). This CDR3 is built from 16 residues. The CDR3 protein is CASSYPDRGTYNEQFF. The CDR3, as DNA: TGTGCCAGCAGTTACCCGGACAGGGGGACCTACAATGAGCAGTTCTTC.

This clonotype was detected many times. The V and J genes are TRBV25-1 and TRBJ2-5; D is uncertain. Germline loops: CDR1 MGHDK, CDR2 SYGVNS. V gave up 4 bases and J gave up 4 bases, with 10 bases separating them. The CDR3 is 13 amino acids. In DNA, the CDR3 is TGTGCCAGCAGTGGAATAGTTATAGAGACCCAGTACTTC. Its protein is CASSGIVIETQYF.

In this sample, this clonotype turned up a few times. The genes are TRBV7-6 and TRBJ2-5; unclear D gene. Germline V gene data show CDR1 as SGHVS and CDR2 as FNYEAQ. Trimming removed 5 bases at V and 5 bases at J, with 15 bases between. The CDR3 covers 14 residues. The CDR3, as DNA: TGTGCCAGCAGCCAAGCAGGCCCTGGGGAGACCCAGTACTTC. Its translation is CASSQAGPGETQYF.